This T cell receptor (beta chain) was captured by sequencing in a study of T cells in Graves' hyperthyroidism and ophthalmopathy. The V gene's germline CDR1 is SGHVS and CDR2 FQNEAQ. The CDR3 spans 12 residues. The ends were cut back, 3 bases at V and 8 bases at J, with 10 bases in the middle. There are a few counts of this clonotype. Amplification of TCR beta CDR3 regions was performed using RNA transcripts as template. During a first-round RT-PCR of the TCR CDR3, the HTBI primer set was used. TCRdb re-called the multiplex PCR reads through MiXCR, storing one row per CDR3 protein. The data show over 700,000 distinct CDR3 sequences, with roughly 40% seen just once and 8.9% held by the top ten.

The sequence came from a man aged 18 to 29 with Graves' hyperthyroidism. The sequencing sample was made of blood. V gene TRBV7-8 combines with J gene TRBJ2-5, with D perhaps assigned TRBD1 or TRBD2 (5 bases each). The CDR3 DNA reads TGTGCCAGCAGCTTTTTAGGGGACACCCAGTACTTC. It codes for CASSFLGDTQYF.